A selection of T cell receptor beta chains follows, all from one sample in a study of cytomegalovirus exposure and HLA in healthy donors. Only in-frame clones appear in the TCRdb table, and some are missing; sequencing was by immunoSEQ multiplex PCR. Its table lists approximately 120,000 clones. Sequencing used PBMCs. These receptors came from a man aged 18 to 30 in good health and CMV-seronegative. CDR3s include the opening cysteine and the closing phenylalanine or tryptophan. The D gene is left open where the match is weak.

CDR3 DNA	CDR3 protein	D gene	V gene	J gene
TGCGCCAGCAGTGCCGACAGGGGCCCATCCCCCTCGGCCCAGTACTTC	CASSADRGPSPSAQYF	TRBD1	TRBV5-1	TRBJ2-5
TGTGCCAGCAGTAGGCCCGGGGACAGGACCTACAATGAGCAGTTCTTC	CASSRPGDRTYNEQFF	TRBD1	TRBV28	TRBJ2-1
TGTGCCAGCTCAAGCCGACCGGGACACTCATTGGCCGGGGAGCTGTTTTTT	CASSSRPGHSLAGELFF	-	TRBV18	TRBJ2-2
TGTGCCAGCAGTGAAAGGGAGAGTCACACTGAAGCTTTCTTT	CASSERESHTEAFF	-	TRBV25-1	TRBJ1-1
TGCGCCAGCAGCCAAGAGGCGGCAGGGACAGGGCAGTACTTC	CASSQEAAGTGQYF	TRBD1	TRBV4-1	TRBJ2-7
TGTGCCAGCAGCTTATGGACTAGCGGGAGGGCGGATACGCAGTATTTT	CASSLWTSGRADTQYF	TRBD2	TRBV13	TRBJ2-3
TGTGCCAGCACCGCGGTCGGGAACTATGGCTACACCTTC	CASTAVGNYGYTF	-	TRBV2	TRBJ1-2
TGCGCCAGCAGCACGGGACTAGCGGGATATCCCCACGAGCAGTACTTC	CASSTGLAGYPHEQYF	TRBD2	TRBV5-1	TRBJ2-7
TGTGCCAGCAGCCGTATCCAGGGGCAGGTAACTGAAGCTTTCTTT	CASSRIQGQVTEAFF	-	TRBV9	TRBJ1-1
TGTGCCAGCAGTGTGCCGACAGGGGCCCTGTACGAGCAGTACTTC	CASSVPTGALYEQYF	TRBD1	TRBV6-1	TRBJ2-7
TGTGCCAGTAGTATTGCAGTGAACACTGAAGCTTTCTTT	CASSIAVNTEAFF	-	TRBV19	TRBJ1-1
TGTGCCAGCAGCTTTGTGAGGGACATCTCCTACGAGCAGTACTTC	CASSFVRDISYEQYF	-	TRBV11-2	TRBJ2-7
TGTGCCAGCAGTTTGGGGAGGGCCGACAATGAGCAGTTCTTC	CASSLGRADNEQFF	TRBD2	TRBV28	TRBJ2-1
TGTGCCAGCAGCCTTGGGGCGGCCCGGTACGAAAAACTGTTTTTT	CASSLGAARYEKLFF	-	TRBV13	TRBJ1-4
TGTGCCAGCTCACCACTTCCACCGCAGACATATCGGAACACTGAAGCTTTCTTT	CASSPLPPQTYRNTEAFF	-	TRBV18	TRBJ1-1
TGCGCCAGTTGGGGACAGACTGGAAACACCATATATTTT	CASWGQTGNTIYF	TRBD1	TRBV5-1	TRBJ1-3
TGTGCCTGGATAGCCCGGGAACCCCTCTCCGCGGGTGGCTACACCTTC	CAWIAREPLSAGGYTF	-	TRBV30	TRBJ1-2
TGTGCCAGCAGCCCGGGGGGCATCACTGAAGCTTTCTTT	CASSPGGITEAFF	-	TRBV5-6	TRBJ1-1
TGCAGCGTTTTCTTCTACAATGAGCAGTTCTTC	CSVFFYNEQFF	-	TRBV29-1	TRBJ2-1
TGCGCCAGCAGCCAGGGGGCGGATAATGAAAAACTGTTTTTT	CASSQGADNEKLFF	TRBD1	TRBV5-1	TRBJ1-4
TGTGCCAGTACCGATTCAGGGACAGGGTATGAAAAACTGTTTTTT	CASTDSGTGYEKLFF	TRBD1	TRBV19	TRBJ1-4
TGTGCCAGCAGCTTAGATCAGACTGAAGCTTTCTTT	CASSLDQTEAFF	-	TRBV7-2	TRBJ1-1
TGTGCCAGCAGCGTAGCCGAGACTAGCGGGAGAAAGTACTTC	CASSVAETSGRKYF	TRBD2	TRBV9	TRBJ2-7
TGTGCCAGCAGCTTAGGGAGTCTAGGGGTGGCTGAAGCTTTCTTT	CASSLGSLGVAEAFF	-	TRBV7-9	TRBJ1-1
TGTGCCAGCAGCTTAGTTAGGGGGCGGTTCACTTGGGGCTACACCTTC	CASSLVRGRFTWGYTF	TRBD1	TRBV7-8	TRBJ1-2
TGTGCCAGCAGCGGCACAGGGGTCACTGAAGCTTTCTTT	CASSGTGVTEAFF	TRBD1	TRBV9	TRBJ1-1
TGTGCCAGTAGTAGCTTGGTCGCGGGAACAAGCACAGATACGCAGTATTTT	CASSSLVAGTSTDTQYF	-	TRBV19	TRBJ2-3
TGCGCCAGCAGCTTGCAGTTTGGGCTAGCGGGTTACGAGCAGTACTTC	CASSLQFGLAGYEQYF	TRBD2	TRBV5-1	TRBJ2-7
TGTGCCAGCAGTTACGGACAGGGGTTTGAAAAACTGTTTTTT	CASSYGQGFEKLFF	TRBD1	TRBV6-5	TRBJ1-4
TGCGCCAGCAGCTCGGACAGTGTTCATTCACCCCTCCACTTT	CASSSDSVHSPLHF	-	TRBV5-1	TRBJ1-6
TGCAGCGTTGCTAGCGGGACCCCGAACACCGGGGAGCTGTTTTTT	CSVASGTPNTGELFF	TRBD2	TRBV29-1	TRBJ2-2
TGTGCCAGCAGTGGGACGGGAGGGCACAATGAGCAGTTCTTC	CASSGTGGHNEQFF	TRBD2	TRBV6-5	TRBJ2-1
TGCGCCAGCAGCTTGGAACGGTTAAACACTGAAGCTTTCTTT	CASSLERLNTEAFF	-	TRBV5-1	TRBJ1-1
TGTGCCAGCAGCTTAGCAGGGGGATCTCACGGGGCCAACGTCCTGACTTTC	CASSLAGGSHGANVLTF	TRBD1	TRBV5-6	TRBJ2-6
TGTGCCAGTAGTAGCCCGGGACAGTCGTACAATGAGCAGTTCTTC	CASSSPGQSYNEQFF	TRBD1	TRBV19	TRBJ2-1
TGCAGCGTTGAACAGGGGTATGGCTACACCTTC	CSVEQGYGYTF	-	TRBV29-1	TRBJ1-2
TGCGCCAGCAGCTTGGGCCAGGGAGGGACTGAAGCTTTCTTT	CASSLGQGGTEAFF	-	TRBV5-1	TRBJ1-1
TGTGCCAGCAGCTCTACGATGGAGCAGTACTTC	CASSSTMEQYF	-	TRBV11-2	TRBJ2-7
TGTGCCAGCACCGGAGGTGGAGCTGGGGAGTCCTACAATGAGCAGTTCTTC	CASTGGGAGESYNEQFF	-	TRBV9	TRBJ2-1
TGCGCCAGCAGCCAAGATAGAGGGACTCGAGATTTACAGCCCCAGCATTTT	CASSQDRGTRDLQPQHF	-	TRBV4-1	TRBJ1-5
TGTGCCACCAGCAGAGATTATGTTAGTGGCTACACCTTC	CATSRDYVSGYTF	-	TRBV15	TRBJ1-2
TGTGCCAGCAGTTATTACAGGGTCCCCTGGGAGCAGTACTTC	CASSYYRVPWEQYF	-	TRBV6-5	TRBJ2-7
TGTGCCAGCAGCTTAAGGCTTGCAGGGGATTCGGGAAAACTGTTTTTT	CASSLRLAGDSGKLFF	-	TRBV7-9	TRBJ1-4
TGCGCCAGCAGCTTACAGGGGACTAATGAAAAACTGTTTTTT	CASSLQGTNEKLFF	TRBD1	TRBV5-1	TRBJ1-4
TGTGCCAGCAGGGGGACTAGCGGGAGCTCCTACAATGAGCAGTTCTTC	CASRGTSGSSYNEQFF	TRBD2	TRBV11-2	TRBJ2-1
TGTGCCTGGAGTGTACCGGGTCTGAGCAATCAGCCCCAGCATTTT	CAWSVPGLSNQPQHF	-	TRBV30	TRBJ1-5
TGTGCCAGCTCGCCTACAGAAGTGGAGCAGTTCTTC	CASSPTEVEQFF	-	TRBV18	TRBJ2-1
TGTGCCATCAGTGGAGTAAGCGGGGGGGCCGTGGAGACCCAGTACTTC	CAISGVSGGAVETQYF	TRBD2	TRBV10-3	TRBJ2-5
TGTGCAGCCTCTGGAAACACCATATATTTT	CAASGNTIYF	-	TRBV28	TRBJ1-3
TGTGCCAGTAGTTTCGGGGTATCCTACGAGCAGTACTTC	CASSFGVSYEQYF	-	TRBV19	TRBJ2-7
TGTGCCAGTAGTATGCACGGGGGGAATCAGCCCCAGCATTTT	CASSMHGGNQPQHF	-	TRBV19	TRBJ1-5
TGCGCCAGCAGCTTGGGGGGGGGCGGAACTGAAGCTTTCTTT	CASSLGGGGTEAFF	-	TRBV5-1	TRBJ1-1
TGTGCCAGCAGCCGTCGTCCGGAGTATGGCTACACCTTC	CASSRRPEYGYTF	-	TRBV9	TRBJ1-2
TGTGCCAGCAGCCGGAGTCCGGGACAGGGTCGAGAGACCCAGTACTTC	CASSRSPGQGRETQYF	TRBD1	TRBV7-9	TRBJ2-5
TGTGCCAGCAGTTTCGCGGGGGAAGGTGGCTACACCTTC	CASSFAGEGGYTF	-	TRBV28	TRBJ1-2
TGTGCCAGCAGCACCCGACAAAGAGGCTACACCTTC	CASSTRQRGYTF	-	TRBV7-9	TRBJ1-2
TGCGCCAGCAGCTTATCTAGCGCGCGGAATGAGCAGTTCTTC	CASSLSSARNEQFF	-	TRBV5-1	TRBJ2-1
TGTGCCAGCAGTCTTGATGTAGCGGGAGAGATCGGGGAGCTGTTTTTT	CASSLDVAGEIGELFF	TRBD2	TRBV5-4	TRBJ2-2